This TCR beta chain was retrieved from a study of CD8+CD57+ T cells in acquired aplastic anemia (dated by TCRdb to 2016 to 2018). At the level of the whole study: A mean of about 3.2 ug of DNA, ranging from roughly 0.2 to 27.4 ug, was extracted from sorted CD4+ and CD8+ cells. CD8+CD57+ expansion was defined as frequency above the mean frequency observed in healthy subjects.

General conclusions and limits of the study: No significant difference in CD8+ Simpson's diversity was found between patients and healthy controls (P=0.060). Around 27 CD8+ CDR3 sequences were found in both patients and controls but appeared to be highly expressed in patients and within the immunodominant clones of the patients.

Profiling of TCR beta VDJ combinations and CDR3 sequences used genomic DNA as the template. An Illumina HiSeq 2000 was used for TCR repertoire sequencing. In the authors' own workflow: Repertoires were assessed using TRBV/TRBJ rearrangement plots, CDR3 size and DJ length profiles, and Simpson's diversity index. The most abundant DNA sequence in the deep sequencing data was defined as the immunodominant clone. CDR3 amino acid sequences were screened for sharing across subjects and compared with published repertoires and the VDJdb database. Using fastp at Q25 and MiXCR, TCRdb reprocessed the public reads and kept productive beta chains. Identical CDR3 protein sequences are pooled into one entry, listed with their most common genes and DNA. The V and J calls and clone size are TCRdb's, not the authors'. This sample has around 190,000 distinct CDR3 sequences in its table, and around 50% of those were observed once. Approximately 12% of the sample lies in the top ten.

Concerning this clonotype itself: No cognate antigen has been identified for it. Base qualities were left out, and no much larger clone turns up one base away.

The patients picked for sequencing were ones in whom flow cytometry had shown an expansion of CD8+CD57+ cells. Severe acquired aplastic anemia was diagnosed in all patients according to International Study of Aplastic Anemia and Agranulocytosis and Camitta criteria. No therapy had been received by the patients at the time of blood sampling. In this study, sorted CD4+ and CD8+ T cells from the blood of healthy subjects and of severe aplastic anemia patients had their TCR repertoires deep-sequenced. Patients were enrolled under clinicaltrials.gov protocols 00001620, 01623167, 00001397, 00071045, 00081523 and 00961064 in the USA. Ficoll-Paque density gradient centrifugation was used to isolate peripheral blood mononuclear cells. CD4+ and CD8+ T cells were sorted by FACS or magnetic beads before DNA extraction. There are 14 amino acids in the CDR3, from cysteine to phenylalanine inclusive. The CDR3 DNA has 42 bases and is translated from base 1. V drops 2 bases and J drops 0 bases, leaving 7 bases in between. In the germline V gene (reference sequence), CDR1 corresponds to MNHEY and CDR2 to SMNVEV.

This chain is built from TRBV27 and TRBJ1-2, with an unclear D gene assignment. Material for sequencing was sorted CD4+, CD8+, or CD8+CD57+ T cells (not recorded which) from PBMCs. This receptor was identified in a human donor with aplastic anemia. The DNA sequence is as follows: TGTGCCAGCAGTTTACGGCCTACTAACTATGGCTACACCTTC. The encoded protein is CASSLRPTNYGYTF.